The entry below describes one T cell receptor (beta chain). Its antigen is currently unknown. The data are from a study of cytomegalovirus exposure and HLA in healthy donors. Measured with immunoSEQ multiplex PCR; TCRdb has only the in-frame clones, and not every one. The sample contains about 65,000 clones, just over 90% of which appear only once. The CDR3 length is 14 residues. Trimming removed 3 bases from V and 4 bases from J, with 9 bases in between. Germline lookup yields CDR1 LNHDA and CDR2 SQIVND (reference sequence). General study results and limits: As was reported, the classifier diagnosed cytomegalovirus status with high specificity and sensitivity. In the roughly 120 validation repertoires, around 95% of cluster scores exceeded 0, per a later analysis. It was approximately 170 TCR beta chains that were listed as cytomegalovirus-associated.

The chain uses TRBV19 and TRBJ2-2; tentatively, D is TRBD2 (5 bases). The TCR was taken from a woman in her late teens or twenties in good health and CMV-seronegative. Input material: PBMCs. CDR3: CASSIASSTGELFF. The CDR3 region has the DNA TGTGCCAGTAGTATTGCTAGCAGCACCGGGGAGCTGTTTTTT.